This TCR beta chain was recovered during a study of cytomegalovirus exposure and HLA in healthy donors. Study-wide points: Some V segments, including TRBV6-2 and TRBV6-3, were excluded as indistinguishable. Analysis was carried out at a later point, and it linked a missense DCLRE1C variant to TCR beta V- and J-gene trimming. A highly shared variant cluster was judged a likely technical artifact. CMV serostatus alone was available as immune exposure information.

As regards this clone: The antigen remains unidentified.

CDR1 LNHDA and CDR2 SQIVND come from the germline V gene (reference sequence). Between the trimmed V and J ends, which lost 3 bases and 5 bases, there was a span of 17 bases. The CDR3 has 16 amino acids. Researchers ran the PCR with 60 Vbeta and 13 Jbeta primers. Using immunoSEQ multiplex PCR, the repertoire was profiled, and TCRdb retains in-frame clones only, with some absent. The repertoire holds under 200,000 clones, with around 78% as singletons. The chain combines TRBV19 with TRBJ2-4; possibly TRBD1 for D (7 bases). The sequenced sample consisted of PBMCs. This clonotype was obtained from a woman aged 25-40 years in good health and CMV-seropositive. CDR3 loop: CASSIWGDSGQNIQYF. In DNA form, the CDR3 reads TGTGCCAGTAGTATTTGGGGGGACAGTGGCCAAAACATTCAGTACTTC.